This TCR beta chain was found in a study of blood T cell repertoires in COVID-19. Profiled with immunoSEQ multiplex PCR; TCRdb holds only in-frame clones, not every one. There are approximately 75,000 clones in the sample; 75% to 95% occur only once, and 6.9% lies in the top ten. CDR1 and CDR2 (germline): SGHAT, FQNNGV. Trimming took off 0 bases at V and 4 bases at J, with 11 bases between the two ends. The CDR3 sequence is 15 residues long. The sequence derives from a human donor in a cohort sampled during active COVID-19. The material sequenced was peripheral blood. The J gene is TRBJ2-3, the V gene TRBV11-2; a weak D match, TRBD2 (5 bases). The CDR3 DNA reads TGTGCCAGCAGCTTAGAGGTCCTGAGGGCAGATACGCAGTATTTT. This encodes CASSLEVLRADTQYF.